In its sample, the clone carrying this TCR beta chain was seen a few times. TCRdb called the 5' RACE reads again in MiXCR, with one record for every CDR3 protein. The data contain a few hundred thousand distinct CDR3 sequences, roughly a fifth of them singletons. CDR1 and CDR2 (germline): SGHTA, FQGNSA. This CDR3 is built from 15 residues. V lost 6 bases and J lost 8; bases outside the gene matches: 13. This sample was included in a study of T-cell memory formation after mild COVID-19. This chain uses TRBV7-2 with TRBJ2-1; 7 bases are shared with TRBD1. Sequencing was done on a sample of PBMCs or a T cell subset sorted from them (not recorded which). This receptor was obtained from a young man who had mild COVID-19 (a few samples of this study predate the infection). Cell type and time point are not known. CDR3 amino acids: CASRGWGTVVYEQFF. CDR3 DNA: TGTGCCAGCAGGGGCTGGGGGACAGTAGTCTATGAGCAGTTCTTC. The variable domain in full, completed from reference TRBV7-2 and TRBJ2-1, reads GAGVSQSPSNKVTEKGKDVELRCDPISGHTALYWYRQSLGQGLEFLIYFQGNSAPDKSGLPSDRFSAERTGGSVSTLTIQRTQQEDSAVYLCASRGWGTVVYEQFFGPGTRLTVL.